These 25 T cell receptor beta chains originate from one sample sequenced in a study of blood T cell repertoires in COVID-19 (dated by TCRdb to 2018 to 2020). Libraries were constructed by the immunoSEQ multiplex PCR assay. The immuneACCESS repertoire file appears here via TCRdb, limited to in-frame rearrangements. These files lack a portion of the clones; in checked studies, under half of the deficit traces to unresolved V genes, and the cause of the others is not known. The sample table holds 240,000 or so clones, of which more than 70% were seen once. The ten largest clonotypes hold 0.99% of the sample. The sequenced sample was peripheral blood. Source of these receptors: a woman between 40 and 50 years old who had recovered from COVID-19.

The J gene is TRBJ1-4, the V gene TRBV10-1; D call uncertain. Germline V gene lookup returns CDR1 WNHNN and CDR2 SYGVQD (reference sequence). Trimming removed 2 bases from V and 8 bases from J, with 6 bases in between. This CDR3 spans 12 amino acids. The CDR3 loop is CASSEEPEKLFF. DNA for the CDR3: TGCGCCAGCAGTGAGGAGCCCGAAAAACTGTTTTTT.

The chain combines TRBV3-1 (or the pseudogene TRBV3-2) with TRBJ1-2, with D possibly TRBD1 on 5 matching bases. The CDR3 runs 15 residues. Germline lookup yields CDR1 LGHDT and CDR2 YNNKEL (reference sequence). V gave up 1 base and J gave up 3 bases, with 12 bases separating them. The CDR3 loop is CASSQVGREDYGYTF. The CDR3 DNA follows: TGTGCCAGCAGCCAAGTGGGCAGGGAGGACTATGGCTACACCTTC.

The J gene is TRBJ1-2, the V gene TRBV19; 7 bases line up with TRBD1. The CDR3 extends over 15 amino acids. CDR1 and CDR2 from the germline V gene are LNHDA and SQIVND (reference sequence). V was clipped by 1 base and J by 3 bases; unmatched bases: 5. The CDR3 loop reads CASSIASGTDYGYTF. DNA for the CDR3: TGTGCCAGTAGTATAGCCTCCGGGACAGACTATGGCTACACCTTC.

The V gene is TRBV2, the J gene TRBJ1-1, with no clear D. The V end lost 10 bases, the J end lost 1 base, and 10 bases lay between the germline ends. Germline CDR1 reads SNHLY; CDR2 reads FYNNEI. The CDR3 is made up of 12 amino acids. For the CDR3, the DNA is TGTGCCACCAGACGAGGGAACACTGAAGCTTTCTTT. Translating gives CATRRGNTEAFF.

The chain links TRBV9 to TRBJ1-1, with D tentatively TRBD1 (5 bases). The ends were cut back, 0 bases at V and 4 bases at J, with 16 bases in the middle. The CDR3 spans 16 residues. CDR1 and CDR2 (germline): SGDLS, YYNGEE. The CDR3 coding sequence is TGTGCCAGCAGCGTAGGGGCAGGGAGGGGAGGCACTGAAGCTTTCTTT. Encoded protein: CASSVGAGRGGTEAFF.

V usage is TRBV27 and J usage is TRBJ2-7; 9 bases are a match to TRBD2. V lost 6 bases and J lost 2; bases outside the gene matches: 2. This CDR3 has 13 residues. Germline CDR1 reads MNHEY; CDR2 reads SMNVEV (reference sequence). The CDR3 DNA reads as TGTGCCAGCAGGCTAGCGGGGACCTACGAGCAGTACTTC. Residues: CASRLAGTYEQYF.

The rearrangement links TRBV5-1 to TRBJ2-7, with a possible D match to TRBD1 (7 bases). This CDR3 has 17 residues. The V gene lost 1 base and the J gene lost 2 bases, with 19 bases spanning the gap. The germline CDR1 and CDR2 sequences are SGHRS and YFSETQ. Here the CDR3 reads CASSLCFGQGGAYEQYV. Written as DNA, the CDR3 is TGCGCCAGCAGCTTGTGTTTCGGGCAGGGGGGCGCCTACGAGCAGTACGTC.

The chain combines TRBV15 with TRBJ1-1, with D perhaps matching TRBD1 (5 bases). Between the trimmed V and J ends, which lost 7 bases and 3 bases, there was a span of 12 bases. The CDR3 has 13 residues. Germline lookup yields CDR1 LNHNV and CDR2 YYDKDF (reference sequence). The CDR3 nucleotides read TGTGCCACCACCCTCGGGGACTACACTGAAGCTTTCTTT. Translating it yields CATTLGDYTEAFF. Complete variable domain (other parts from reference TRBV15 and TRBJ1-1): DAMVIQNPRYQVTQFGKPVTLSCSQTLNHNVMYWYQQKSSQAPKLLFHYYDKDFNNEADTPDNFQSRRPNTSFCFLDIRSPGLGDTAMYLCATTLGDYTEAFFGQGTRLTVV.

The V and J genes are TRBV13 and TRBJ1-2; 8 nucleotides align to TRBD1. This CDR3 comprises 14 residues. Germline trimming cut 4 bases from V and 2 bases from J; bases unmatched to any gene: 3. CDR1 is PRHDT and CDR2 is FYEKMQ in the germline V gene (reference sequence). The CDR3 sequence: CASSSDRANYGYTF. CDR3 in DNA: TGTGCCAGCAGCTCGGACAGGGCCAACTATGGCTACACCTTC.

This sequence joins TRBV28 and TRBJ2-3; D might be TRBD2 (5 bases). Germline lookup yields CDR1 MDHEN and CDR2 SYDVKM. The length of the CDR3 is 17 residues. Trimming took off 3 bases at V and 0 bases at J, with 16 bases between the two ends. CDR3 coding DNA: TGTGCCAGCAGTTTGACGAGGGCGGATCCTAGCACAGATACGCAGTATTTT. This translates into CASSLTRADPSTDTQYF.

This chain uses TRBV7-9 with TRBJ2-1; D is unresolved. Germline V gives CDR1 SEHNR, CDR2 FQNEAQ (reference sequence). The CDR3 runs 15 residues. Trimming took off 4 bases at V and 0 bases at J, with 10 bases between the two ends. The CDR3 loop is CASSSSRSSYNEQFF. CDR3 coding DNA: TGTGCCAGCAGCTCCTCTAGAAGCTCCTACAATGAGCAGTTCTTC.

The chain uses TRBV27 and TRBJ2-5; TRBD1 matches 7 bases. Germline CDR1 MNHEY, CDR2 SMNVEV (reference sequence). The ends lost 6 bases at V and 1 base at J; junction bases unmatched: 11. This CDR3 is 16 amino acids long. CDR3 coding DNA: TGTGCCAGCAGCCCAGACAGGGTAGGGCTCCAAGAGACCCAGTACTTC. Encoded protein: CASSPDRVGLQETQYF.

V gene TRBV5-4 combines with J gene TRBJ2-1, with D unclear. Germline CDR1 reads SGHNT; CDR2 reads YYREEE (reference sequence). This CDR3 spans 15 amino acids. V lost 0 bases to trimming and J lost 3 bases, with 10 bases between them. CDR3 in amino acids: CASSLGNSGYNEQFF. CDR3 DNA sequence: TGTGCCAGCAGCTTGGGGAATTCGGGCTACAATGAGCAGTTCTTC.

This clone was found many times. The chain employs TRBV5-8 and TRBJ1-3; D remains ambiguous. Germline V gene sequence: CDR1 SGHTS, CDR2 YDEGEE. The length of the CDR3 is 15 residues. V lost 0 bases to trimming and J lost 1 base, with 8 bases between them. The CDR3 loop reads CASSLGLVSGNTIYF. The CDR3 DNA reads TGTGCCAGCAGCTTGGGGCTGGTTTCTGGAAACACCATATATTTT. Filled out from reference TRBV5-8 and TRBJ1-3, the complete variable domain reads EAGVTQSPTHLIKTRGQQATLRCSPISGHTSVYWYQQALGLGLQFLLWYDEGEERNRGNFPPRFSGRQFPNYSSELNVNALELEDSALYLCASSLGLVSGNTIYFGEGSWLTVV.

The V gene is TRBV4-2, the J gene TRBJ2-1; maybe TRBD2 (6 bases). CDR3 length: 14 residues. V dropped 5 bases and J dropped 5 bases, with 13 bases sitting between them. Germline-derived CDR1 and CDR2 are LGHNA and YNFKEQ. CDR3 sequence reads: CASSGGGPNNEQFF. The CDR3 DNA sequence: TGTGCCAGCAGCGGGGGAGGCCCTAACAATGAGCAGTTCTTC.

The J gene is TRBJ1-2, the V gene TRBV11-2; 8 nucleotides align to TRBD1. The trim removed 7 bases at V and 3 bases at J, leaving 7 bases unmatched. In germline, CDR1 is SGHAT, CDR2 FQNNGV. CDR3 length: 14 residues. The CDR3 DNA is TGTGCCAGCACCCTGGGACAGGCTTACTATGGCTACACCTTC. It codes for CASTLGQAYYGYTF.

This sequence joins TRBV24-1 and TRBJ2-7; 9 nucleotides match TRBD1. The germline V gene encodes CDR1 KGHDR and CDR2 SFDVKD. The CDR3 is made up of 13 amino acids. With 9 bases clipped from V and 4 bases from J, the junction kept 6 bases outside the gene matches. CDR3 sequence (DNA): TGTGCCACCTCCGGGACAGGGTCGTACGAGCAGTACTTC. It codes for CATSGTGSYEQYF.

This clone was seen at least ten times. The chain has TRBV30 and TRBJ1-6; 9 nucleotides line up with TRBD1. The length of the CDR3 is 16 residues. The V and J ends lost 3 bases and 4 bases, in that order; junction bases with no gene match: 7. Germline values: CDR1 GTSNPN, CDR2 SVGIG (reference sequence). CDR3 sequence reads: CAWSPSDRGYNSPLHF. The CDR3 DNA reads as TGTGCCTGGAGCCCCTCGGACAGGGGATATAATTCACCCCTCCACTTT.

This clone was counted a single time. The V gene is TRBV5-1, the J gene TRBJ2-6; perhaps TRBD1 as D (6 bases). Trimming took off 10 bases at V and 2 bases at J, with 10 bases between the two ends. The CDR3 spans 13 residues. Germline V gene lookup returns CDR1 SGHRS and CDR2 YFSETQ. Here the CDR3 reads CAAGAPGANVLTF. CDR3 DNA: TGCGCCGCAGGGGCACCTGGGGCCAACGTCCTGACTTTC.

The rearrangement joins TRBV21-1 to TRBJ2-7; no check of the table's D call, TRBD2, against the DNA was made. TRBV21-1 is a known pseudogene. The CDR3 is 12 amino acids. CDR3 protein: CASSKASREQYV. In DNA, the CDR3 is TGTGCCAGCAGCAAGGCTTCGAGGGAGCAGTACGTC.

This chain joins TRBV3-1 (or the pseudogene TRBV3-2) and TRBJ1-2, with a tentative D call TRBD1 (5 bases). The CDR3 has 15 residues. Between the trimmed V and J ends, which lost 2 bases and 4 bases, there was a span of 14 bases. The germline V gene has CDR1 LGHDT and CDR2 YNNKEL (reference sequence). The CDR3 protein is CASSQPRTCRYGYTF. CDR3 in DNA: TGTGCCAGCAGCCAACCCAGGACATGCCGCTATGGCTACACCTTC.

The table lists this clone with a count of one. Other DNA sequences in the sample encode the same CDR3. This sequence joins TRBV19 and TRBJ2-7, with unresolved D. The CDR3 is 14 amino acids. The V gene lost 1 base and the J gene lost 0 bases, with 7 bases spanning the gap. Germline V gives CDR1 LNHDA, CDR2 SQIVND (reference sequence). In nucleotides, the CDR3 is TGTGCCAGTAGTATAGGCGGCAGCTCCTACGAGCAGTACTTC. Amino acids: CASSIGGSSYEQYF.

This clone was observed a single time. The V and J genes are TRBV5-4 and TRBJ1-1, with a tentative D call TRBD1 (6 bases). The CDR3 loop spans 14 amino acids. Trimming took off 4 bases at V and 3 bases at J, with 13 bases between the two ends. Germline V gives CDR1 SGHNT, CDR2 YYREEE (reference sequence). The CDR3 DNA reads TGTGCCAGCAGCCAAGGGGGGGCCCACACTGAAGCTTTCTTT. It codes for CASSQGGAHTEAFF.

This clone was detected a few times. V and J are TRBV30 and TRBJ2-3; D perhaps matches TRBD2 (5 bases). CDR1 is GTSNPN and CDR2 is SVGIG in the germline V gene (reference sequence). V was trimmed by 1 base and J by 2 bases, leaving 10 bases between them. The CDR3 consists of 14 residues. The CDR3 DNA reads TGTGCCTGGAGTGCTGGGAGCCCCACAGATACGCAGTATTTT. As protein: CAWSAGSPTDTQYF.

The V and J genes are TRBV6-2 or TRBV6-3 and TRBJ1-4; 8 positions agree with TRBD1. The CDR3 contains 15 residues. V lost 6 bases to trimming and J lost 5 bases; unmatched junction nucleotides: 8. Germline V gene lookup returns CDR1 MNHEY and CDR2 SVGEGT. This CDR3 is CASSPAGTGNEKLFF. CDR3 nucleotides: TGTGCCAGCAGCCCCGCAGGGACAGGAAATGAAAAACTGTTTTTT.